This TCR beta chain was captured by sequencing in a study of control samples from healthy donors and cancer patients. Germline CDR1 LGHNA, CDR2 YSLEER. The V gene end was trimmed by 3 bases and the J gene end by 0 bases; junction bases not matched to a gene: 3. This CDR3 spans 17 amino acids. This clone was observed once. Measured with immunoSEQ multiplex PCR; TCRdb has only the in-frame clones, and not every one. This sample has roughly 55,000 clones, with 90% to 96% found just once. The clonotype was recovered from a young woman in good health. J is TRBJ2-2 and V is TRBV4-3, with TRBD2 identical over 11 bases. Sequences were obtained from blood. Written as DNA, the CDR3 is TGCGCCAGCAGCCAGTCACTAGCGGGGGCGAACACCGGGGAGCTGTTTTTT. Residues: CASSQSLAGANTGELFF.